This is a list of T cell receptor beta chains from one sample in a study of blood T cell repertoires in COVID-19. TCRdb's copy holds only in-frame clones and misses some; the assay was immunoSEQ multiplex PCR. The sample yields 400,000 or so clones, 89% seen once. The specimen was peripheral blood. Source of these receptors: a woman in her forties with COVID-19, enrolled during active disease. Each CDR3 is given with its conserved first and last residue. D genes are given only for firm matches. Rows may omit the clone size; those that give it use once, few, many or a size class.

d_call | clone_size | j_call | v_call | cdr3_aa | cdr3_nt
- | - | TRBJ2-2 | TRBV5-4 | CASSLAQELFF | TGTGCCAGCAGCTTGGCCCAGGAGCTGTTTTTT
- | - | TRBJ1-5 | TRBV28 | CASHTMRQPQHF | TGTGCCAGCCACACGATGAGGCAGCCCCAGCATTTT
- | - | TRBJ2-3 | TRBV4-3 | CASSQEGTSTDTQYF | TGCGCCAGCAGCCAAGAAGGGACTAGCACAGATACGCAGTATTTT
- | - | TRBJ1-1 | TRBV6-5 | CASIPSSEAVEAFF | TGTGCCAGCATCCCGTCGAGTGAGGCGGTTGAAGCTTTCTTT
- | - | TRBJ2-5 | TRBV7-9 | CAARGTAQETQYF | TGTGCCGCACGGGGGACAGCACAAGAGACCCAGTACTTC
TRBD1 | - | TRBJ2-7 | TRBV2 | CASSGGTGSPYEQYF | TGTGCCAGCAGTGGAGGGACAGGGTCCCCCTACGAGCAGTACTTC
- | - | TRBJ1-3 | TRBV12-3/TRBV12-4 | CASTRGRADTIYF | TGTGCCAGCACCAGGGGTCGGGCCGACACCATATATTTT
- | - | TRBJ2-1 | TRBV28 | CASSSRKLSSYNEQFF | TGTGCCAGCAGTTCCCGAAAACTGAGCTCCTACAATGAGCAGTTCTTC
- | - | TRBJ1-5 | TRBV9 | CASSPDITLQPQHF | TGTGCCAGCAGCCCGGACATCACCTTGCAGCCCCAGCATTTT
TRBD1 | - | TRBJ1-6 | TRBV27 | CASSLWTGANSPLHF | TGTGCCAGCAGTTTATGGACAGGAGCCAATTCACCCCTCCACTTT
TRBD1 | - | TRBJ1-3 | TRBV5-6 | CASSIWTGPRPTIYF | TGTGCCAGCAGCATTTGGACAGGTCCCCGTCCCACCATATATTTT
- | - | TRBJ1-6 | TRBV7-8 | CASSLGVFDSPLHF | TGTGCCAGCAGCTTAGGAGTATTTGATTCACCCCTCCACTTT
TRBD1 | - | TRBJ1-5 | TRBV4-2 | CASSQATGTGGRSNQPQHF | TGTGCCAGCAGCCAAGCGACCGGGACAGGGGGCCGAAGCAATCAGCCCCAGCATTTT
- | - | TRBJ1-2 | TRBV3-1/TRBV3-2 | CASSLRGGGYTF | TGTGCCAGCAGCCTCAGGGGTGGCGGCTACACCTTC
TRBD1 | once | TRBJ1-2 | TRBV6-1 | CASSEGMGQSNYGYTF | TGTGCCAGCAGTGAAGGGATGGGACAGTCAAACTATGGCTACACCTTC
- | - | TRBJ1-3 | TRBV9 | CASSSPQAGNTIYF | TGTGCCAGCAGCTCGCCCCAGGCTGGAAACACCATATATTTT
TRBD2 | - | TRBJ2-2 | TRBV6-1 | CASSGGALLAGGELFF | TGTGCCAGCAGTGGGGGGGCCTTACTAGCGGGCGGGGAGCTGTTTTTT
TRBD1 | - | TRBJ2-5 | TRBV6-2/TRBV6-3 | CASSYGQGAGETQYF | TGTGCCAGCAGTTATGGCCAGGGGGCAGGGGAGACCCAGTACTTC
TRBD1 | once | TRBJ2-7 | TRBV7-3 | CASSPQGGTGREQYF | TGTGCCAGCAGCCCCCAGGGAGGGACAGGGCGCGAGCAGTACTTC
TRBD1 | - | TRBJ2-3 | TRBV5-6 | CASSPTGTDTQYF | TGTGCCAGCAGCCCGACAGGGACAGATACGCAGTATTTT
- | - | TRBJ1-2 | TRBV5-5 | CASSFPGGGPYGYTF | TGTGCCAGCAGCTTCCCGGGAGGGGGGCCCTATGGCTACACCTTC
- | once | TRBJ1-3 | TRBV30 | CAWTGSGNTIYF | TGTGCCTGGACGGGGAGTGGAAACACCATATATTTT
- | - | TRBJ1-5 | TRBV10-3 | CAISPVGNQPQHF | TGTGCCATCAGTCCCGTCGGGAATCAGCCCCAGCATTTT
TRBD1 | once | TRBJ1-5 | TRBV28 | CASSPRTGGGNQPQHF | TGTGCCAGCAGCCCTCGGACAGGGGGAGGCAATCAGCCCCAGCATTTT
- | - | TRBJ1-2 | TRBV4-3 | CASSQDLREDYGYTF | TGCGCCAGCAGCCAAGATCTCCGGGAGGACTATGGCTACACCTTC
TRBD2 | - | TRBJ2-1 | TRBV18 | CASSEGLAGAEQFF | TGTGCCAGCTCAGAGGGACTAGCGGGGGCCGAGCAGTTCTTC
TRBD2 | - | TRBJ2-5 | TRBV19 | CASSRGLASRETQYF | TGTGCCAGTAGTAGGGGACTAGCATCGAGAGAGACCCAGTACTTC
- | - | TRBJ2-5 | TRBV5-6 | CASSSSAAWETQYF | TGTGCCAGCAGCTCCTCCGCGGCTTGGGAGACCCAGTACTTC
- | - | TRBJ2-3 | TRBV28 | CASSLQRQPLGDTQYF | TGTGCCAGCAGTTTACAGCGACAGCCCTTGGGGGATACGCAGTATTTT
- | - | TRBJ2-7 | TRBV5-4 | CASSTGTLSSYEQYF | TGTGCCAGCAGCACAGGGACATTGAGCTCCTACGAGCAGTACTTC
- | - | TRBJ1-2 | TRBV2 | CASSDLGSSGYTF | TGTGCCAGCAGTGATTTAGGGAGTAGTGGCTACACCTTC
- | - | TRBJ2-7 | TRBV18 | CASSAAAGQISYEQYF | TGTGCCAGCTCGGCCGCGGCGGGACAGATCTCCTACGAGCAGTACTTC
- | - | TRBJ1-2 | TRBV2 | CASSGDSYGYTF | TGTGCCAGCAGTGGTGACAGTTATGGCTACACCTTC
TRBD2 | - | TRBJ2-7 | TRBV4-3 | CASSQGARAGGRGEQYF | TGCGCCAGCAGCCAAGGGGCTCGAGCGGGGGGTCGGGGCGAGCAGTACTTC
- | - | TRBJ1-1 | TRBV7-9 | CASSFIPGNTEAFF | TGTGCCAGCAGCTTTATTCCCGGGAACACTGAAGCTTTCTTT
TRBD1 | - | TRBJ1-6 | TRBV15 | CATSVDRVKSPLHF | TGTGCCACCAGCGTGGACAGGGTAAAATCACCCCTCCACTTT
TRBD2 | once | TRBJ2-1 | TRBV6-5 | CASSYVDGRGGNEQFF | TGTGCCAGCAGTTACGTCGACGGGAGGGGAGGCAATGAGCAGTTCTTC
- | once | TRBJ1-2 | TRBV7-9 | CASRSGGAGGYTF | TGTGCCAGCAGATCCGGGGGGGCCGGCGGCTACACCTTC
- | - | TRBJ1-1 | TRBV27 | CASSSGRGGQAFF | TGTGCCAGCAGTTCAGGTAGGGGAGGTCAGGCTTTCTTT
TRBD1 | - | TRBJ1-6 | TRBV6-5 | CASSLSTGTGDSPLHF | TGTGCCAGCAGTTTGTCAACCGGGACAGGGGATTCACCCCTCCACTTT
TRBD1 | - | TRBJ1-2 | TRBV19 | CASITGTGGPYGYTF | TGTGCCAGTATTACCGGGACAGGGGGCCCGTATGGCTACACCTTC
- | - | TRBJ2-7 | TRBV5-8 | CASSLEQTSLDEQYF | TGTGCCAGCAGCTTGGAACAGACCTCCCTGGACGAGCAGTACTTC
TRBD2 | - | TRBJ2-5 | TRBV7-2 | CASSISSGRVWETQYF | TGTGCCAGCAGCATATCTAGCGGGAGGGTTTGGGAGACCCAGTACTTC
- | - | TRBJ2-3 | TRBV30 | CAWSVKGLYTDTQYF | TGTGCCTGGAGTGTAAAGGGACTTTACACAGATACGCAGTATTTT
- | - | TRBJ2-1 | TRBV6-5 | CASISSSYNEQFF | TGTGCCAGCATTTCTAGCTCCTACAATGAGCAGTTCTTC